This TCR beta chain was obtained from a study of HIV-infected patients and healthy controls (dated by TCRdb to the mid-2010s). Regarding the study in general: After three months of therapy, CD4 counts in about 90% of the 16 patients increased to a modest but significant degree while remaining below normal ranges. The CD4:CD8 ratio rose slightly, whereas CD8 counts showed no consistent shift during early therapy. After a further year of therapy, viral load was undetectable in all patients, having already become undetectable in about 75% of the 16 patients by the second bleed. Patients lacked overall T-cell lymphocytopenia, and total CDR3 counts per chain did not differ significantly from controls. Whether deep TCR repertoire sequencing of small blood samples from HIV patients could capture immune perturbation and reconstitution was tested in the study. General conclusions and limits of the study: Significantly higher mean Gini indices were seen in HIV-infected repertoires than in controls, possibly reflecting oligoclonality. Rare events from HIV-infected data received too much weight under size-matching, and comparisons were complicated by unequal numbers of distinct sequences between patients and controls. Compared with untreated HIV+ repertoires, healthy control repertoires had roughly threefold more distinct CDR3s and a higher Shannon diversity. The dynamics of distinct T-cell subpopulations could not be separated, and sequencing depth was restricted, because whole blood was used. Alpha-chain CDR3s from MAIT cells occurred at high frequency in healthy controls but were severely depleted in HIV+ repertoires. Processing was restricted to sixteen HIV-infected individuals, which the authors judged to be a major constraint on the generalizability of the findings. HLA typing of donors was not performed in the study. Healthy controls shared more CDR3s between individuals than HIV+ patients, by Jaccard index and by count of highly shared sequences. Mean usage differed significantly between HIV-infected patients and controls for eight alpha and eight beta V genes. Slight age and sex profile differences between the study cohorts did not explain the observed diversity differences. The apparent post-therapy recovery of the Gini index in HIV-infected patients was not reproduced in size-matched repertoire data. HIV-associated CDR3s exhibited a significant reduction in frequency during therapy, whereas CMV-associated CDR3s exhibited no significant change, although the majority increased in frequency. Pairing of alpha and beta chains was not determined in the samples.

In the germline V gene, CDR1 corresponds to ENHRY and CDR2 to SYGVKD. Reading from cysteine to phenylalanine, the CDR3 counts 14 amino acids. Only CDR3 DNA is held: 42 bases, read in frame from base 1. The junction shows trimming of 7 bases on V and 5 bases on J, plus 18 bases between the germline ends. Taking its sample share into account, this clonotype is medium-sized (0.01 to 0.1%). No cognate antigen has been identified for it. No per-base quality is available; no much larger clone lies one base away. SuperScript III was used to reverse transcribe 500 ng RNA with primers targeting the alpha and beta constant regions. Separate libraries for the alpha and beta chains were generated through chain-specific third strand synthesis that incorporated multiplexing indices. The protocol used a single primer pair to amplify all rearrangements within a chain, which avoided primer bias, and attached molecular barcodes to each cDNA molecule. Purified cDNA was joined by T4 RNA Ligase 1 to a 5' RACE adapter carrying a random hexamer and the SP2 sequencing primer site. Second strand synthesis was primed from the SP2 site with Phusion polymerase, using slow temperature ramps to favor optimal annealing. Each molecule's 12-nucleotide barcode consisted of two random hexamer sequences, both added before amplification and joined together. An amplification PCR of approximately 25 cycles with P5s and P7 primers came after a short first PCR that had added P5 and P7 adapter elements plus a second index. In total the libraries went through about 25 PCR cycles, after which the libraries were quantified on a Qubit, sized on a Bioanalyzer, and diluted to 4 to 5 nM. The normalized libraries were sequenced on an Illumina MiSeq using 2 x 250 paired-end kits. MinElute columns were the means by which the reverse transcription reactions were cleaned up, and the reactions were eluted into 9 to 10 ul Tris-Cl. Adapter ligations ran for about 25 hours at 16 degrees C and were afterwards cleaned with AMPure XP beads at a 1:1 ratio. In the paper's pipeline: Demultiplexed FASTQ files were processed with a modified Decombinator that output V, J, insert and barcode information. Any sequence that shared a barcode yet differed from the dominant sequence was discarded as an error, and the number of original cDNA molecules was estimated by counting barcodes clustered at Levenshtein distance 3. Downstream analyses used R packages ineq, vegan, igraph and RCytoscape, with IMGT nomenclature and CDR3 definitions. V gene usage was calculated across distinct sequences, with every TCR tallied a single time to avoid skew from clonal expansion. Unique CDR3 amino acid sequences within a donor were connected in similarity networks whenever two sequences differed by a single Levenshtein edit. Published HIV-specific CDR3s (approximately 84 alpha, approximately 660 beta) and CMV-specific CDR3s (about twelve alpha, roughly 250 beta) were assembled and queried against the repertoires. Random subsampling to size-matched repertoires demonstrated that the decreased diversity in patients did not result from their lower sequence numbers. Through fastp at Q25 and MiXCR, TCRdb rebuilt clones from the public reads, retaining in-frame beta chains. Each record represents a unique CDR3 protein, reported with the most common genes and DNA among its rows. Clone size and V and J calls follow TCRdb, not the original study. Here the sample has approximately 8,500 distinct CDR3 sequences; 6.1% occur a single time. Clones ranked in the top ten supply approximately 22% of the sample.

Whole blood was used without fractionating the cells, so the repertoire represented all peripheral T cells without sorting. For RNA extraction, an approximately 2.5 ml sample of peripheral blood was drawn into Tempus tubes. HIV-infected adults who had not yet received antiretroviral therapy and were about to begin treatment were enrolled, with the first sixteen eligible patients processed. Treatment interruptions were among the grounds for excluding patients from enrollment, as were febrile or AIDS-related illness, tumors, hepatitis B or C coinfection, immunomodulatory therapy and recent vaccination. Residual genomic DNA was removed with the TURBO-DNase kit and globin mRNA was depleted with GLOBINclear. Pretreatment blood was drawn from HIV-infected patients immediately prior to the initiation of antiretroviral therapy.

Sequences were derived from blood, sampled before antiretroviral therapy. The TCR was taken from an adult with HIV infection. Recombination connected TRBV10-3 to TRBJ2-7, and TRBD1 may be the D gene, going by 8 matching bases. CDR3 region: CAITGGTGEDEQYF. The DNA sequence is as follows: TGTGCCATCACCGGGGGGACAGGAGAGGACGAGCAGTACTTC.